The clone carrying this T cell receptor beta chain was observed at least ten times. Its antigen is unidentified. These data originate in a study of regulatory T cells in long-lasting Graves disease. Construction of the TCR beta libraries employed iRepertoire HTBI primers in conjunction with Arm-PCR of CDR3 regions. TCRdb reprocessed the multiplex PCR reads with MiXCR, giving one entry per CDR3 protein. The sample has a few hundred thousand distinct CDR3 sequences, about 20% seen once. The CDR3 spans 15 residues. Trimming left V 5 bases short and J 9 bases short, with 20 bases between. Per germline, CDR1 PRHDT and CDR2 FYEKMQ (reference sequence). This sample's time point: newly diagnosed GD, antithyroid drugs for less than 3 months. There was RNA extracted from PBMCs, and the TCR library was made from it. Whole-study findings and limits: Persistent disease was associated with favored TRBV28 usage and with favored use of TRBJ1-2 and TRBJ2-5.

These data were also filed under a second study, of T cells in Graves' hyperthyroidism and ophthalmopathy. As that report states: Diagnostic decisions used clinical symptoms, serum thyroxine and TRAb, thyroid ultrasound and orbital computed tomography.

The chain has TRBV13 and TRBJ2-1; possibly TRBD2 for D (7 bases). This specimen was peripheral blood mononuclear cells (PBMCs), taken at new diagnosis, from a patient treated with antithyroid drugs. The sequence derives from a woman in her thirties with Graves disease. The chain's CDR3 is CASSLMMGGAGEQFF. In DNA form, the CDR3 reads TGTGCCAGCAGCCTTATGATGGGGGGGGCGGGTGAGCAGTTCTTC.